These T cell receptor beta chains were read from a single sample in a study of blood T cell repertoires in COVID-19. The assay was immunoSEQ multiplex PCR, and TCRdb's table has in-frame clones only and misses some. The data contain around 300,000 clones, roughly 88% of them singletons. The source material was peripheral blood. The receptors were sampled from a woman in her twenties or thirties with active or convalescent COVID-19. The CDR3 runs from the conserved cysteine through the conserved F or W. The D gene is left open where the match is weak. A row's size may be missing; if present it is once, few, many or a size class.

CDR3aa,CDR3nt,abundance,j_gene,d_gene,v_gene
CASSTWTGGHEQYF,TGTGCCAGCAGCACCTGGACAGGGGGCCACGAGCAGTACTTC,.,TRBJ2-7,TRBD1,TRBV5-4
CASSPRQGHQPQHF,TGTGCCAGCAGCCCACGACAGGGCCATCAGCCCCAGCATTTT,few,TRBJ1-5,TRBD1,TRBV3-1/TRBV3-2
CASSQTVTRNTEAFF,TGTGCCAGCTCACAAACGGTCACGAGGAACACTGAAGCTTTCTTT,.,TRBJ1-1,.,TRBV18
CSVVGHYSAQETQYF,TGCAGCGTTGTGGGCCACTATAGCGCGCAAGAGACCCAGTACTTC,.,TRBJ2-5,.,TRBV29-1
CASSLGRGQEAFF,TGTGCCAGCAGCTTAGGCAGGGGCCAAGAAGCTTTCTTT,.,TRBJ1-1,.,TRBV7-2
CSASKRGPGVVNQPQHF,TGCAGTGCTAGTAAGCGGGGACCGGGGGTGGTGAATCAGCCCCAGCATTTT,.,TRBJ1-5,.,TRBV20-1
CASSQAGLAGGAYNEQFF,TGTGCCAGCAGCCAAGCCGGGCTAGCGGGGGGCGCCTACAATGAGCAGTTCTTC,few,TRBJ2-1,TRBD2,TRBV14
CASSYDFSSYNEQFF,TGTGCCAGCAGTTACGACTTCAGCTCCTACAATGAGCAGTTCTTC,once,TRBJ2-1,.,TRBV6-5
CASSIAVGHSYEQYF,TGTGCCAGTAGTATTGCTGTTGGACACTCCTACGAGCAGTACTTC,.,TRBJ2-7,.,TRBV19
CASSLNTGIGSTDTQYF,TGCGCCAGCAGCTTAAATACAGGGATAGGCAGCACAGATACGCAGTATTTT,once,TRBJ2-3,.,TRBV5-1
CASSLGGWVNYGYTF,TGTGCCAGCAGTTTAGGGGGGTGGGTTAACTATGGCTACACCTTC,once,TRBJ1-2,.,TRBV28
CASSLLGENQPQHF,TGTGCCAGCAGTTTACTGGGAGAGAATCAGCCCCAGCATTTT,.,TRBJ1-5,.,TRBV27
CASSLARTGAYEQYF,TGCGCCAGCAGCTTGGCGAGGACAGGGGCCTACGAGCAGTACTTC,few,TRBJ2-7,TRBD1,TRBV5-1
CATSGQGGTDTQYF,TGTGCCACCAGTGGCCAAGGAGGCACAGATACGCAGTATTTT,.,TRBJ2-3,.,TRBV24-1
CASSQDGGTGRATNEKLFF,TGTGCCAGCAGCCAAGATGGGGGGACAGGGAGAGCAACTAATGAAAAACTGTTTTTT,.,TRBJ1-4,TRBD1,TRBV3-1/TRBV3-2
CATGGGQRGNTIYF,TGTGCCACCGGCGGGGGGCAGAGGGGAAACACCATATATTTT,.,TRBJ1-3,.,TRBV10-3
CASSIVGGIEPQHF,TGTGCCAGTAGTATAGTAGGGGGAATCGAGCCCCAGCATTTT,.,TRBJ1-5,.,TRBV19
CASSLVKGARDLTEAFF,TGTGCCAGCAGCTTAGTCAAGGGGGCGCGGGATCTGACTGAAGCTTTCTTT,few,TRBJ1-1,TRBD1,TRBV7-9
CAWSPDRAYEQYF,TGTGCCTGGAGTCCCGACAGGGCCTACGAGCAGTACTTC,.,TRBJ2-7,TRBD1,TRBV30
CASSRTVLNEQFF,TGTGCCAGCAGTAGGACAGTTCTGAATGAGCAGTTCTTC,.,TRBJ2-1,.,TRBV12-3/TRBV12-4
CASSSPGTGNTEAFF,TGTGCCAGCAGCTCCCCCGGGACAGGGAACACTGAAGCTTTCTTT,.,TRBJ1-1,TRBD1,TRBV7-9
CASSLWTGATNEKLFF,TGTGCCAGCAGCCTGTGGACAGGGGCAACTAATGAAAAACTGTTTTTT,.,TRBJ1-4,TRBD1,TRBV3-1/TRBV3-2
CASSLVGDRASLLSGANVLTF,TGCGCCAGCAGCTTGGTGGGCGACAGGGCCTCATTACTCTCTGGGGCCAACGTCCTGACTTTC,.,TRBJ2-6,TRBD1,TRBV5-1
CASSRGPGGENIQYF,TGTGCCAGCAGCCGAGGGCCGGGGGGCGAAAACATTCAGTACTTC,.,TRBJ2-4,.,TRBV5-8
CASSQLTGVLNTGELFF,TGCGCCAGCAGCCAACTCACAGGGGTCTTAAACACCGGGGAGCTGTTTTTT,.,TRBJ2-2,TRBD1,TRBV4-3
CASSLAGGPRDEQFF,TGCGCCAGCAGCCTGGCGGGGGGCCCTCGGGATGAGCAGTTCTTC,.,TRBJ2-1,TRBD2,TRBV5-1
CASSLRGGREQFF,TGTGCCAGCAGTTTGAGGGGGGGGCGTGAGCAGTTCTTC,once,TRBJ2-1,.,TRBV27
CASSIVLDSQPQHF,TGTGCCAGTAGTATAGTTTTGGACAGTCAGCCCCAGCATTTT,.,TRBJ1-5,.,TRBV19
CASSQDPRSAGGRDTQYF,TGTGCCAGCAGCCAAGATCCAAGGAGTGCGGGGGGCCGCGATACGCAGTATTTT,.,TRBJ2-3,TRBD2,TRBV3-1/TRBV3-2
CAGGAVDQPQHF,TGTGCCGGGGGGGCCGTCGATCAGCCCCAGCATTTT,.,TRBJ1-5,.,TRBV28
CASSSDGRNYGYTF,TGTGCCAGCAGCTCCGACGGGAGAAACTATGGCTACACCTTC,.,TRBJ1-2,.,TRBV6-5
CSVAGLNTEAFF,TGCAGCGTTGCAGGGCTCAACACTGAAGCTTTCTTT,.,TRBJ1-1,.,TRBV29-1
CASSLVPGAFYEQYF,TGCGCCAGCAGCTTGGTCCCAGGTGCCTTCTACGAGCAGTACTTC,.,TRBJ2-7,.,TRBV5-1